This entry lists 14 T cell receptor beta chains sequenced from one sample in a study of shared clonotypes between healthy human individuals. Assay used: immunoSEQ multiplex PCR; TCRdb lists only in-frame clones, some missing. The table includes under 1,100,000 clones, around three quarters detected once. Sequencing used memory CD4+ T cells from PBMCs. Described subset: CD45RA-negative fraction. Every receptor here comes from a man between 18 and 29 years old in good health. Some clones in this sample may be carry-over from other donors' samples.

V and J are TRBV7-8 and TRBJ2-3; either TRBD1 or TRBD2 may fit D (5 bases each). V was clipped by 3 bases and J by 6 bases, with 10 bases between them. The CDR3 runs 13 residues. Germline V CDR1 and CDR2: SGHVS, FQNEAQ. Written as DNA, the CDR3 is TGTGCCAGCAGCTTTAGGGGAGCGGATACGCAGTATTTT. Encoded protein: CASSFRGADTQYF.

The chain combines TRBV30 with TRBJ1-5, with D uncertain. Trimming took off 1 base at V and 6 bases at J, with 7 bases between the two ends. The CDR3 is 12 amino acids. Per germline, CDR1 GTSNPN and CDR2 SVGIG (reference sequence). The CDR3 region has the DNA TGTGCCTGGAGTGCCCTCGCTCAGCCCCAGCATTTT. Protein: CAWSALAQPQHF.

On this clone: The same CDR3 also results from other DNA sequences found in this sample. The chain has TRBV7-2 and TRBJ1-2; D is undetermined. With 5 bases removed from V and 2 bases from J, the gap between germline ends came to 9 bases. The CDR3 sequence is 13 residues long. The germline V gene encodes CDR1 SGHTA and CDR2 FQGNSA. In nucleotides, the CDR3 is TGTGCCAGCAGCCTAAGGTCGAACTATGGCTACACCTTC. It yields the protein CASSLRSNYGYTF. Based on the CDR3 plus reference TRBV7-2 and TRBJ1-2, the full variable domain is GAGVSQSPSNKVTEKGKDVELRCDPISGHTALYWYRQSLGQGLEFLIYFQGNSAPDKSGLPSDRFSAERTGGSVSTLTIQRTQQEDSAVYLCASSLRSNYGYTFGSGTRLTVV.

The chain has TRBV9 and TRBJ2-1; 9 positions agree with TRBD2. The CDR3 spans 16 residues. CDR1 and CDR2 (germline): SGDLS, YYNGEE. With 1 base clipped from V and 6 bases from J, the junction kept 8 bases outside the gene matches. The CDR3 DNA reads TGTGCCAGCAGCGTAAGTGCGGGAGGGCCCCGCAATGAGCAGTTCTTC. It translates to CASSVSAGGPRNEQFF. The variable domain in full, completed from reference TRBV9 and TRBJ2-1, reads DSGVTQTPKHLITATGQRVTLRCSPRSGDLSVYWYQQSLDQGLQFLIQYYNGEERAKGNILERFSAQQFPDLHSELNLSSLELGDSALYFCASSVSAGGPRNEQFFGPGTRLTVL.

J is TRBJ2-1 and V is TRBV2, with 14 bases aligning to TRBD2. Germline values: CDR1 SNHLY, CDR2 FYNNEI. Germline trimming cut 8 bases from V and 10 bases from J; bases unmatched to any gene: 7. CDR3 size: 14 residues. The CDR3 reads CASVGTSGRGEQFF. The CDR3 DNA follows: TGTGCCAGCGTCGGGACTAGCGGGAGAGGGGAGCAGTTCTTC. The variable domain in full, completed from reference TRBV2 and TRBJ2-1, reads EPEVTQTPSHQVTQMGQEVILRCVPISNHLYFYWYRQILGQKVEFLVSFYNNEISEKSEIFDDQFSVERPDGSNFTLKIRSTKLEDSAMYFCASVGTSGRGEQFFGPGTRLTVL.

V and J are TRBV19 and TRBJ2-1; the match to TRBD1 covers 9 bases. Unmatched junction bases numbered 10, after V lost 7 bases and J lost 6 bases. Germline V CDR1 and CDR2: LNHDA, SQIVND (reference sequence). The CDR3 runs to 15 residues. CDR3 bases: TGTGCCAGTAATTTTATGGGACAGGGCCCCAATGAGCAGTTCTTC. This translates into CASNFMGQGPNEQFF.

The count of this clone is one. The gene calls are TRBV4-3 and TRBJ2-1; 13 nucleotides match TRBD2. The junction had 5 bases not matched to a gene; V was cut back by 1 base and J by 8 bases. The CDR3 runs to 16 residues. CDR1 is LGHNA, CDR2 YSLEER, per germline. CDR3 sequence (DNA): TGCGCCAGCAGCCAAGGGGGACTAGCGGGATCGGATGAGCAGTTCTTC. This gives the protein CASSQGGLAGSDEQFF.

V is TRBV9 and J is TRBJ1-1, with a possible D match to TRBD1 (6 bases). The CDR3 is 15 residues long. The V gene lost 1 base and the J gene lost 0 bases, with 10 bases spanning the gap. Germline values: CDR1 SGDLS, CDR2 YYNGEE. DNA of the CDR3: TGTGCCAGCAGCGTATTGGGGGCCATGAACACTGAAGCTTTCTTT. Translation gives CASSVLGAMNTEAFF.

In its sample, this clone was seen a few times. The CDR3 loop reads CASSVEGNYNEQFF. The CDR3 DNA reads as TGTGCCAGCAGCGTAGAGGGGAACTACAATGAGCAGTTCTTC. The chain employs TRBV9 and TRBJ2-1, with D perhaps TRBD1 (5 bases). Germline loops: CDR1 SGDLS, CDR2 YYNGEE. The CDR3 sequence is 14 residues long. Trimming removed 0 bases from V and 3 bases from J, with 7 bases in between. The full variable domain, completed using reference TRBV9 and TRBJ2-1, is DSGVTQTPKHLITATGQRVTLRCSPRSGDLSVYWYQQSLDQGLQFLIQYYNGEERAKGNILERFSAQQFPDLHSELNLSSLELGDSALYFCASSVEGNYNEQFFGPGTRLTVL.

V is TRBV5-1 and J is TRBJ1-4; 9 bases map to TRBD1. The J segment lost 2 bases and the V segment lost 1 base, leaving 3 bases of the junction unmatched. Germline assignment: CDR1 SGHRS and CDR2 YFSETQ. The CDR3 extends over 16 amino acids. CDR3 sequence: CASSLTGGTTNEKLFF. The DNA of the CDR3 is TGCGCCAGCAGCTTGACAGGGGGCACTACTAATGAAAAACTGTTTTTT.

J is TRBJ2-7 and V is TRBV25-1, with 8 bases that match TRBD1. J gave up 4 bases and V 7 bases, and 9 bases lay outside the gene matches. CDR3 length: 14 amino acids. CDR1 is MGHDK, CDR2 SYGVNS, per germline. In DNA, the CDR3 is TGTGCCAGCACCAAGACAGGGGAGATTTACGAGCAGTACTTC. Translation: CASTKTGEIYEQYF.

On this clone: This likely comes from a read error, as the CDR3 has no conserved phenylalanine or tryptophan at its end. Because the CDR3's place on the DNA is in doubt, the DNA is left out and the CDR3 is given as listed by TCRdb. This chain connects TRBV30 to TRBJ1-1; the table's TRBD1 call for D was not verified on the DNA. The CDR3 spans 12 residues, counting both ends. CDR1 is GTSNPN and CDR2 is SVGIG in the germline V gene (reference sequence). The CDR3 region is CAWSIWDRDEVL.

This clone was detected ten times or more. The chain carries TRBV2 and TRBJ2-7; TRBD2 matches 8 bases. CDR1 SNHLY and CDR2 FYNNEI come from the germline V gene. The V segment lost 3 bases and the J segment 0 bases; nucleotides outside the gene matches: 4. The length of the CDR3 is 15 residues. Here the CDR3 reads CASSDVTSGSYEQYF. As DNA, the CDR3 is TGTGCCAGCAGTGACGTCACTAGCGGCTCCTACGAGCAGTACTTC.

The count of this clone is one. J is TRBJ2-1 and V is TRBV7-3; TRBD2 agrees at 7 bases. V was clipped by 7 bases and J by 2 bases; unmatched bases: 8. From germline, CDR1 is SGHTA and CDR2 FQGTGA. The CDR3 is 15 amino acids. CDR3 nucleotide sequence: TGTGCCAGCAAGCAAACTAGCGAGGCCTACAATGAGCAGTTCTTC. This encodes CASKQTSEAYNEQFF. Using reference TRBV7-3 and TRBJ2-1 for the parts outside the CDR3, the full variable domain is GAGVSQTPSNKVTEKGKYVELRCDPISGHTALYWYRQSLGQGPEFLIYFQGTGAADDSGLPNDRFFAVRPEGSVSTLKIQRTERGDSAVYLCASKQTSEAYNEQFFGPGTRLTVL.